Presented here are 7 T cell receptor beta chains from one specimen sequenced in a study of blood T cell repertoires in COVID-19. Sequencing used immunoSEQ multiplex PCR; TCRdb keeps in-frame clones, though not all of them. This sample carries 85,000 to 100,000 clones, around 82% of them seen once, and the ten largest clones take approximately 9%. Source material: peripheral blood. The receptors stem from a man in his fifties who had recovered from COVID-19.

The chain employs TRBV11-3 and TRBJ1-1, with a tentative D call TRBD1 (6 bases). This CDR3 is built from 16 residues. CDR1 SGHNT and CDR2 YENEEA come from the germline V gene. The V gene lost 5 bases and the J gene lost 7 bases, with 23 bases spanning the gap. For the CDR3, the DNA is TGTGCCAGCAGCGGTGGAAAGTACCAGGGGACACATGAAGCTTTCTTT. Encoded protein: CASSGGKYQGTHEAFF.

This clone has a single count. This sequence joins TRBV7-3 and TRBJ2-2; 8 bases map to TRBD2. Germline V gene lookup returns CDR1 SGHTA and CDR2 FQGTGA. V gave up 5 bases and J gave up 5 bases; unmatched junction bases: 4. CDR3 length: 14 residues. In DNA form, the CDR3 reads TGTGCCAGCAGCCCAAGCGGGGGAACCGGGGAGCTGTTTTTT. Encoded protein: CASSPSGGTGELFF.

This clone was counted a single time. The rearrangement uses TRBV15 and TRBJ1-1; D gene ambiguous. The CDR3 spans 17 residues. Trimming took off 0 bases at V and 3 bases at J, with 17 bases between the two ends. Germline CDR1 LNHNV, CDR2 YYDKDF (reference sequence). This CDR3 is CATSRELRVAIDTEAFF. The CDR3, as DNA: TGTGCCACCAGCAGAGAGCTTAGGGTAGCGATTGACACTGAAGCTTTCTTT.

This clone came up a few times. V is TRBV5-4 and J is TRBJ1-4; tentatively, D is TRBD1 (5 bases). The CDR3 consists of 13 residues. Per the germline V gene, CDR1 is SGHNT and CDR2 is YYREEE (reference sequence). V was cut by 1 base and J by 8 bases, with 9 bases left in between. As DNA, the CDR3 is TGTGCCAGCAGCTTGAGGGGAAGCGAAAAACTGTTTTTT. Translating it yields CASSLRGSEKLFF.

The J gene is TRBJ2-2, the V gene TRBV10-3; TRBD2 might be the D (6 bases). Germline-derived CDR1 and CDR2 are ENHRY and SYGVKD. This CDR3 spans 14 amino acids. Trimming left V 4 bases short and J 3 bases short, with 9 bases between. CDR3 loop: CAISGGVDTGELFF. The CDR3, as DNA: TGTGCCATCAGTGGGGGGGTGGACACCGGGGAGCTGTTTTTT.

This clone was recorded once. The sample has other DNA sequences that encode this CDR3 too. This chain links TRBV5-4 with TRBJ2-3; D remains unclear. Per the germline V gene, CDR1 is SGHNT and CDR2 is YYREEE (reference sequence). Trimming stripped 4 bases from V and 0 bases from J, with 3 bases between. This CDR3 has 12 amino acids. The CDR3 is CASSPSTDTQYF. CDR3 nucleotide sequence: TGTGCCAGCAGCCCGAGCACAGATACGCAGTATTTT. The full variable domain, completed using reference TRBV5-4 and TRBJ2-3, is ETGVTQSPTHLIKTRGQQVTLRCSSQSGHNTVSWYQQALGQGPQFIFQYYREEENGRGNFPPRFSGLQFPNYSSELNVNALELDDSALYLCASSPSTDTQYFGPGTRLTVL.

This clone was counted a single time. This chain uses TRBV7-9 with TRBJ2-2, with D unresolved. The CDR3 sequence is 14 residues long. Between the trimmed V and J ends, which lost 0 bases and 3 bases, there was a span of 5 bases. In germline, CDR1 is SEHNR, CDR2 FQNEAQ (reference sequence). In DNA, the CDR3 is TGTGCCAGCAGCTTAGCGTCGGACACCGGGGAGCTGTTTTTT. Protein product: CASSLASDTGELFF.